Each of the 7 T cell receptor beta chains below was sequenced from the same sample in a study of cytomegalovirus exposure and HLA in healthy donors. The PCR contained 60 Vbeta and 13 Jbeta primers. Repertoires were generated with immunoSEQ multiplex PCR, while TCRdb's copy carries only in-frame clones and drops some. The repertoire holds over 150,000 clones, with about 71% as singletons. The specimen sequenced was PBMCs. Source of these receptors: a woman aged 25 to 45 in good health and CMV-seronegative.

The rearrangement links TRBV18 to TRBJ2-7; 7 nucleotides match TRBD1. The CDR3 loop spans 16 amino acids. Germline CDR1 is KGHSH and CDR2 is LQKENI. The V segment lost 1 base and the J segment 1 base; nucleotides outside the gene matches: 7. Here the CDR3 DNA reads TGTGCCAGCTCACCACGACAGGGTGGTTTGTCCTACGAGCAGTACTTC. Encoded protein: CASSPRQGGLSYEQYF.

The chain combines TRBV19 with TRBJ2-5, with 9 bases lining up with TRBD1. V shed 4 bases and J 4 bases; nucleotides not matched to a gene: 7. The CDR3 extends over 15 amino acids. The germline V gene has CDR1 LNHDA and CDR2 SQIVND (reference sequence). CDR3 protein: CASSRGQGPSETQYF. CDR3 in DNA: TGTGCCAGTAGTAGGGGACAGGGCCCATCAGAGACCCAGTACTTC.

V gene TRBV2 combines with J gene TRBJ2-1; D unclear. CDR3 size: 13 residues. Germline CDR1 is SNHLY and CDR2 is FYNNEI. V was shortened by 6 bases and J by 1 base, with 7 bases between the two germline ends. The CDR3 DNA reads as TGTGCCAGCAGCTTCAGTTCCTACAATGAGCAGTTCTTC. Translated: CASSFSSYNEQFF.

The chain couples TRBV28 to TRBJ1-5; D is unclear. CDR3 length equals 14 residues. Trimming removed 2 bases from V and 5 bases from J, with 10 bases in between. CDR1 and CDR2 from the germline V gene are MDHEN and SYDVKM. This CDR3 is CASSLGQEDQPQHF. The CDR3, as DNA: TGTGCCAGCAGTTTAGGTCAGGAAGATCAGCCCCAGCATTTT.

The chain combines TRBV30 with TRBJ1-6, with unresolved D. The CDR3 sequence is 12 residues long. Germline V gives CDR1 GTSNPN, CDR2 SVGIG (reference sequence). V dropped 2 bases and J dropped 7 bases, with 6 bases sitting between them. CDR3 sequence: CAWSSRNSPLHF. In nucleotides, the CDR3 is TGTGCCTGGAGTAGCAGGAATTCACCCCTCCACTTT.

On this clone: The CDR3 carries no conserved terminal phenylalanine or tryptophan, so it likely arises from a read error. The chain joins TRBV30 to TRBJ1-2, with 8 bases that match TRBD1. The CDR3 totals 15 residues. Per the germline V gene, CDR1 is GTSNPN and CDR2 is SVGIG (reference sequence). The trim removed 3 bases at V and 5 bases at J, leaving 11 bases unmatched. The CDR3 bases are TGTGCCTGGAGCGAGGGGACAGGAGAGGGATATGGCTACACCCTC. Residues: CAWSEGTGEGYGYTL.

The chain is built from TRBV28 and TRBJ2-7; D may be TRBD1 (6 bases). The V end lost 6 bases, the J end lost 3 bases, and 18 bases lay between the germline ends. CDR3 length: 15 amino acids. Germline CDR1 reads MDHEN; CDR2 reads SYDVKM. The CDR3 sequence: CASSPQGFGYYEQYF. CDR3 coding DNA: TGTGCCAGCAGCCCACAGGGATTCGGTTACTACGAGCAGTACTTC. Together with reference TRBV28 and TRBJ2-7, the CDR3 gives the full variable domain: DVKVTQSSRYLVKRTGEKVFLECVQDMDHENMFWYRQDPGLGLRLIYFSYDVKMKEKGDIPEGYSVSREKKERFSLILESASTNQTSMYLCASSPQGFGYYEQYFGPGTRLTVT.